The sequence of this TCR beta chain was determined in a study of CD8+ T cells in alopecia areata. This clone came up a few times. Reverse transcribed after extraction, RNA yielded cDNA as the sequencing template. Sequencing was performed with immunoSEQ multiplex PCR; in TCRdb, only in-frame clones are kept and a portion is missing. In the table there are over 150,000 clones, more than 50% of which are singletons. The source material was CD8+ T cells sorted from blood. The sequence was collected from a human donor in good health.

The DNA for the CDR3 is TGCAGCGTTAGCGAAGGGGACACCTCCTACAATGAGCAGTTCTTC. Residues: CSVSEGDTSYNEQFF. The rearrangement links TRBV29-1 to TRBJ2-1, with a tentative D call TRBD1 (6 bases). Germline CDR1 SQVTM, CDR2 ANQGSEA. Trimming left V 5 bases short and J 0 bases short, with 14 bases between. This CDR3 contains 15 residues.